This TCR beta chain was documented in a study of metastatic and nonmetastatic thyroid tumors. Study summary: Patients with malignant and benign thyroid disease provided blood and tumor or nodule tissue, whose repertoires were compared.

There are many counts of this clone. The antigen is undetermined. Methods used by the authors: To classify distant metastasis in papillary thyroid cancer, a model was built from CDR3 differences across clinicopathological groups. TCRdb reprocessed the PCR reads via MiXCR. The V and J calls and clone size come from TCRdb's table, not from the authors' own analysis. This table holds 14,000 to 15,000 clones, around 23% found once. Whole-study findings and limits: Benign nodules reportedly had significantly lower TCR beta diversity than malignant thyroid tumors in blood and tumor.

Until they underwent thyroid surgery, no patient had received any treatment. Trimming took 4 bases from V and 3 from J, leaving 14 bases between them. The CDR3 is made up of 15 amino acids. The V gene's germline CDR1 is SGHNT and CDR2 YYREEE (reference sequence). The clonotype comes from a female donor with papillary thyroid cancer or a benign thyroid nodule (not recorded which). Some clones in this sample may be carry-over from other donors' samples. The sequenced sample was tumor tissue. The chain has TRBV5-4 and TRBJ2-1; D is uncertain. The CDR3 region has the DNA TGTGCCAGCAGCCCCTCGCCACCTAGCTACAATGAGCAGTTCTTC. Translation: CASSPSPPSYNEQFF.